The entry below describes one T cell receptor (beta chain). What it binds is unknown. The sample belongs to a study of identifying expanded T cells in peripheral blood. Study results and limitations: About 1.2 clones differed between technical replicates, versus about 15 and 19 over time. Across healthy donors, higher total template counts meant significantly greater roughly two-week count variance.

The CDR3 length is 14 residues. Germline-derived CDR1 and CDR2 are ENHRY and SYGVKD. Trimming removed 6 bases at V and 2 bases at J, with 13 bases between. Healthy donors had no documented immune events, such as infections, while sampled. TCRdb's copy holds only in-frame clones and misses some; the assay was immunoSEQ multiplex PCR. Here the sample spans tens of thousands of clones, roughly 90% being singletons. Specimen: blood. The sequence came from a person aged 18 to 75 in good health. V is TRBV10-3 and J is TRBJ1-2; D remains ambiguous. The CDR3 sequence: CAISAPGNNYGYTF. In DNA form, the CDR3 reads TGTGCCATCAGCGCGCCGGGAAACAACTATGGCTACACCTTC.